The rows below give T cell receptor beta chains drawn from one sample of a study of T cell repertoires in cytomegalovirus infection. A single record per CDR3 protein comes from TCRdb applying MiXCR to the reads. The sample comprises 150,000 to 200,000 distinct CDR3 sequences, 28% of which are singletons, and around 29% rests with the top ten. The sample taken for sequencing was PBMCs. The receptors derive from a human donor in good health (CMV status not recorded). Some clones in this sample may be carry-over from other donors' samples. Each CDR3 is given without its conserved first and last residue. Each record gives: J gene, V gene, CDR3 protein.

TRBJ2-3,TRBV11-2,ASTREPGRTDTQY
TRBJ2-4,TRBV7-3,ASSLGQGNIQY
TRBJ2-7,TRBV6-5,ASSYSGPRSYEQY
TRBJ2-3,TRBV7-4,ASSSSSTDTQY
TRBJ2-5,TRBV20-1,SAIAGEQETQY
TRBJ2-3,TRBV6-5,ASRPPTGSRQY
TRBJ1-2,TRBV6-1,ASSNDAYGYT
TRBJ2-2,TRBV7-6,ASSLGTSGPSGGELF
TRBJ2-7,TRBV12-3/TRBV12-4,ASSLKQGASYEQY
TRBJ2-1,TRBV30,AWGRDEQF
TRBJ1-2,TRBV6-5,ASSGTDFYGYT
TRBJ2-7,TRBV10-3,AISEGQGVREQY
TRBJ1-5,TRBV7-2,ASSPELRNQPQH
TRBJ2-3,TRBV12-3/TRBV12-4,ASRTGTSTDTQY
TRBJ2-2,TRBV12-3/TRBV12-4,ASSRQLTGELF
TRBJ2-7,TRBV6-8,ASSRQGAHEQY
TRBJ2-3,TRBV11-2,ASRTRGTSTDTQY
TRBJ2-2,TRBV4-2,ASSQVQGPTGELF